The next 14 T cell receptor beta chains were all read from a single sample in a study of CD8 T cells in Susac syndrome. Random-hexamer reverse transcription was applied to about 0.5 to 1 ug RNA. TCRdb reanalysed the immunoSEQ multiplex PCR reads using MiXCR and keeps one entry per CDR3 protein. The repertoire consists of 150,000 to 160,000 distinct CDR3 sequences, with 85% to 95% occurring once and the leading ten covering over 0.2%. The specimen sequenced was CD8+ T cells from PBMCs. These TCRs come from a human donor with multiple sclerosis.

V usage is TRBV7-9 and J usage is TRBJ2-7; D is tentatively TRBD1 or TRBD2 (5 bases each). This CDR3 region has 14 residues. Looked up from germline, CDR1 is SEHNR and CDR2 is FQNEAQ (reference sequence). V was pared by 4 bases and J by 4 bases, with 14 bases between. The CDR3 protein is CASSSEGREYEQYF. The CDR3 coding sequence is TGTGCCAGCAGCTCAGAGGGCAGGGAGTACGAGCAGTACTTC.

V gene TRBV4-2 combines with J gene TRBJ2-7; maybe TRBD2 (7 bases). V dropped 0 bases and J dropped 6 bases, with 12 bases sitting between them. Germline V CDR1 and CDR2: LGHNA, YNFKEQ. The CDR3 runs 14 residues. The DNA for the CDR3 is TGTGCCAGCAGCCAAGATAGGGGGGGGAGCGAGCAGTACTTC. It is translated as CASSQDRGGSEQYF.

This sequence joins TRBV5-1 and TRBJ2-7; 8 bases fit TRBD1. CDR1 and CDR2 from the germline V gene are SGHRS and YFSETQ. The ends lost 3 bases at V and 4 bases at J; junction bases unmatched: 9. The CDR3 is made up of 15 amino acids. CDR3 in amino acids: CASSWQQGVHYEQYF. DNA of the CDR3: TGCGCCAGCAGCTGGCAACAGGGGGTCCATTACGAGCAGTACTTC. Full variable domain (missing parts from reference TRBV5-1 and TRBJ2-7): KAGVTQTPRYLIKTRGQQVTLSCSPISGHRSVSWYQQTPGQGLQFLFEYFSETQRNKGNFPGRFSGRQFSNSRSEMNVSTLELGDSALYLCASSWQQGVHYEQYFGPGTRLTVT.

This chain connects TRBV28 to TRBJ1-6; TRBD1 might be the D (6 bases). CDR3 size: 15 residues. Germline-derived CDR1 and CDR2 are MDHEN and SYDVKM. V gave up 8 bases and J gave up 9 bases, with 20 bases separating them. CDR3 DNA: TGTGCCAGCCTCCGAAAGGGACATATAACTTCACCCCTCCACTTT. It codes for CASLRKGHITSPLHF.

The chain has TRBV7-9 and TRBJ1-2; perhaps TRBD1 as D (6 bases). The V end was cut by 5 bases, the J end by 4 bases, with 11 bases between. This CDR3 is built from 13 residues. Germline-derived CDR1 and CDR2 are SEHNR and FQNEAQ (reference sequence). As DNA, the CDR3 is TGTGCCAGCAGCAGACAGGCGCGCTATGGCTACACCTTC. Translation gives CASSRQARYGYTF.

The gene calls are TRBV29-1 and TRBJ2-1; TRBD2 might be the D (6 bases). V gave up 3 bases and J gave up 0 bases, with 15 bases separating them. The CDR3 consists of 16 residues. Germline V gives CDR1 SQVTM, CDR2 ANQGSEA. CDR3 residues: CSVEGLPDGSYNEQFF. The CDR3 bases are TGCAGCGTTGAGGGACTCCCCGACGGCTCCTACAATGAGCAGTTCTTC.

This clonotype was seen just once. The chain uses TRBV20-1 and TRBJ2-7, with 10 bases aligning to TRBD1. Germline V CDR1 and CDR2: DFQATT, SNEGSKA (reference sequence). The CDR3 runs 14 residues. The CDR3 coding sequence is TGCAGCGCCCTCTCGGACAGGGGGATAAACGAGCAGTACTTC. Translation gives CSALSDRGINEQYF.

V gene TRBV20-1 combines with J gene TRBJ1-1; D call uncertain. Trimming took 0 bases from V and 3 from J, leaving 14 bases between them. This CDR3 has 15 residues. Germline CDR1 and CDR2: DFQATT and SNEGSKA (reference sequence). CDR3 in DNA: TGCAGTGCTAGAGATCCGGGGTTTGCGGACACTGAAGCTTTCTTT. Protein: CSARDPGFADTEAFF.

The chain has TRBV30 and TRBJ1-1; D unresolved. Germline lookup yields CDR1 GTSNPN and CDR2 SVGIG (reference sequence). The CDR3 length is 14 residues. With 4 bases removed from V and 1 base from J, the gap between germline ends came to 13 bases. This chain's CDR3 is CAWNSYAKNTEAFF. CDR3 coding DNA: TGTGCCTGGAACAGCTACGCTAAGAACACTGAAGCTTTCTTT.

This clonotype was picked up one time. The V gene is TRBV24-1, the J gene TRBJ2-1; 9 positions match TRBD2. The CDR3 covers 16 residues. Germline-derived CDR1 and CDR2 are KGHDR and SFDVKD. V gave up 4 bases and J gave up 3 bases; unmatched junction bases: 6. DNA for the CDR3: TGTGCCACCAGTGAAACGTCTAGCGGGGTCTACAATGAGCAGTTCTTC. Its translation: CATSETSSGVYNEQFF.

The chain is built from TRBV2 and TRBJ2-3; D is uncertain. The length of the CDR3 is 15 residues. Trimming shortened V by 1 base and J by 6 bases, and 14 bases separated the two germline ends. Germline V CDR1 and CDR2: SNHLY, FYNNEI. The CDR3 is CASSEGWIRLDTQYF. The DNA of the CDR3 is TGTGCCAGCAGTGAAGGTTGGATAAGATTGGATACGCAGTATTTT.

The chain recombines TRBV28 with TRBJ2-5; TRBD1 might be the D (6 bases). Germline V gives CDR1 MDHEN, CDR2 SYDVKM. V was cut by 8 bases and J by 9 bases, with 22 bases left in between. There are 14 residues in the CDR3. Here the CDR3 reads CASSLTGTTPSQYF. In DNA form, the CDR3 reads TGTGCCAGCTCTCTCACCGGGACAACCCCGTCCCAGTACTTC.

The chain combines TRBV12-3 or TRBV12-4 with TRBJ2-5; the match to TRBD1 covers 7 bases. This CDR3 is built from 14 residues. The V and J ends lost 3 bases and 4 bases, in that order; junction bases with no gene match: 5. CDR3 protein: CASSFTGVGETQYF. The CDR3 DNA reads TGTGCCAGCAGTTTCACAGGGGTGGGAGAGACCCAGTACTTC.

The chain couples TRBV3-1 to TRBJ1-6, with D possibly matching TRBD1 (5 bases). V dropped 0 bases and J dropped 9 bases, with 9 bases sitting between them. CDR3 length: 14 residues. From germline, CDR1 is LGHDT and CDR2 YNNKEL (reference sequence). In DNA form, the CDR3 reads TGTGCCAGCAGCCAAGAAGGGGAAATTTCACCCCTCCACTTT. It yields the protein CASSQEGEISPLHF.